This TCR beta chain was obtained from a study of human T cells and chemical hapten exposure. General observations from the study: TCRs above 1 in 1000 frequency stayed constant with DPC sensitization.

Individual cDNA molecules received unique molecular identifiers in the library. TCRdb reprocessed the RACE reads via MiXCR and lists one record per CDR3 protein. The table shows about 79,000 distinct CDR3 sequences, with about 8.7% occurring only once. This clonotype was observed a handful of times. The target antigen is unknown. The ends were cut back, 4 bases at V and 3 bases at J, with 8 bases in the middle. Germline V CDR1 and CDR2: SGHDT, YYEEEE. The CDR3 consists of 12 residues. Time point of the sample: healthy volunteer bleed at 6 weeks. Total RNA extraction was carried out from unfractionated whole blood.

Sequenced material: whole blood. This chain links TRBV5-6 with TRBJ2-7; D perhaps matches TRBD1 (5 bases). The TCR was taken from a male donor in good health. Some clones in this sample may be carry-over from other donors' samples. CDR3 residues: CASSVDSYEQYF. The DNA of the CDR3 is TGTGCCAGCAGCGTCGACAGCTACGAGCAGTACTTC.